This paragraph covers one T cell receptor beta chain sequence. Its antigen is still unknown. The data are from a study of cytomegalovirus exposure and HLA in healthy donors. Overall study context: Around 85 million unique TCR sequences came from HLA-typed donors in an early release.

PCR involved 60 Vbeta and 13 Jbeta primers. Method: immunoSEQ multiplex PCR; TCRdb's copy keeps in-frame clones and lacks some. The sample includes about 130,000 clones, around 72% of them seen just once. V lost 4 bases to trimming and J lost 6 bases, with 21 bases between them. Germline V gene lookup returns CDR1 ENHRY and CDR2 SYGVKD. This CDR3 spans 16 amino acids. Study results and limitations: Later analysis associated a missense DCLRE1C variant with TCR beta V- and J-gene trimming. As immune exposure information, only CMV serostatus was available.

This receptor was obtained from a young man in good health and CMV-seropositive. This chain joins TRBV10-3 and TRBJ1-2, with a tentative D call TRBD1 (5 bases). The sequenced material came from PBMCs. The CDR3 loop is CAISGIKGQGKDGYTF. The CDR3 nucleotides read TGTGCCATCAGTGGAATAAAGGGGCAGGGTAAAGATGGCTACACCTTC.